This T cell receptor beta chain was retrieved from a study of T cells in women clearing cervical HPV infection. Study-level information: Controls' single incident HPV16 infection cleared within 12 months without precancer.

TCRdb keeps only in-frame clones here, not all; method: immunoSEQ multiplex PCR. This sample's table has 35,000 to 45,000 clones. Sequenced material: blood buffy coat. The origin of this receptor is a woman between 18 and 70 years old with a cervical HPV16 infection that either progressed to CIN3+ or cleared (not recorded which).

CDR3 bases read: TGTGCCATCCGGATCGGGGGTCAAGAGACC. Translated: CAIRIGGQET. The complete CDR3 sequence is CAIRIGGQETQYF. V and J are TRBV10-3 and TRBJ2-5, with D perhaps matching TRBD2 (6 bases). The read comes to an end 3 residues before the CDR3 does, leaving the germline J gene to fill in the end. This CDR3 contains 13 residues. V lost 8 bases and J lost 2, with 12 bases in between. The germline gives CDR1 ENHRY, CDR2 SYGVKD.